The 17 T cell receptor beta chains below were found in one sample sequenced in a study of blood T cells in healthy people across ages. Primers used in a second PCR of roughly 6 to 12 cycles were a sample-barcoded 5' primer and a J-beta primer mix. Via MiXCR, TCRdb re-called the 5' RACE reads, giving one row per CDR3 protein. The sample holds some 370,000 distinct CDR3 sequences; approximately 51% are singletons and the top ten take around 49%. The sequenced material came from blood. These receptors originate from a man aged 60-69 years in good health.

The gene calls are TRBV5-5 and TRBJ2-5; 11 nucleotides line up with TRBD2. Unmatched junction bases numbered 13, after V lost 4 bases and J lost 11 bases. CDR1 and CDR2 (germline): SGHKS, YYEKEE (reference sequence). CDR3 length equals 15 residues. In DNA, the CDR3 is TGTGCCAGCAGCGCCCTAGCGGGGGGTAGGAATGAGCAGTACTTC. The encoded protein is CASSALAGGRNEQYF.

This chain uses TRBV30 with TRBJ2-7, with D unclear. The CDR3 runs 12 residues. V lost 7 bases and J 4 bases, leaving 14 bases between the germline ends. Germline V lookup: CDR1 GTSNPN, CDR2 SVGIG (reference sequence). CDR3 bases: TGTGCCTCCCGGGTTCATTCGTACGAGCAGTACTTC. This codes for CASRVHSYEQYF. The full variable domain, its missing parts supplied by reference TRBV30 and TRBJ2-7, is SQTIHQWPATLVQPVGSPLSLECTVEGTSNPNLYWYRQAAGRGLQLLFYSVGIGQISSEVPQNLSASRPQDRQFILSSKKLLLSDSGFYLCASRVHSYEQYFGPGTRLTVT.

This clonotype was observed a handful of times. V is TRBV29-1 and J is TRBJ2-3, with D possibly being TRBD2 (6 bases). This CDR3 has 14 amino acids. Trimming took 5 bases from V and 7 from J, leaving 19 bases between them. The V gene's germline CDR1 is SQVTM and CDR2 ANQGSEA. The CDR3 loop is CSVRRGGGSNTQYF. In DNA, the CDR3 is TGCAGCGTTCGGCGGGGAGGCGGAAGTAATACGCAGTATTTT.

CDR3 region: CSATPTSGGAMVAQYF. The CDR3 coding sequence is TGCAGTGCTACTCCCACTAGCGGGGGGGCCATGGTGGCGCAGTATTTT. The chain employs TRBV20-1 and TRBJ2-3; 13 nucleotides agree with TRBD2. In germline, CDR1 is DFQATT, CDR2 SNEGSKA (reference sequence). The CDR3 totals 16 residues. The junction had 14 bases not matched to a gene; V was cut back by 4 bases and J by 10 bases.

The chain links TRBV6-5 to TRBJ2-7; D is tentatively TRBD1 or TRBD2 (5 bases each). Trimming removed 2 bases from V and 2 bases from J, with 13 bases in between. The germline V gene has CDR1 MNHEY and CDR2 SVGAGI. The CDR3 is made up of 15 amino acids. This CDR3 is CASSYGGVGTYEQYF. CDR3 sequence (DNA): TGTGCCAGCAGTTACGGGGGAGTCGGGACCTACGAGCAGTACTTC.

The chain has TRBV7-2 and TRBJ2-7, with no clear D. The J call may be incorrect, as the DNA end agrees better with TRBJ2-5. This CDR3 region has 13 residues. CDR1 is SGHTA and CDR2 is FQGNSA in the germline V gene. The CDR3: CASSLAWVETQYF. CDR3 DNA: TGTGCCAGCAGCTTAGCATGGGTGGAGACCCAGTACTTC.

Here the CDR3 DNA reads TGTGCCAGCAGCCGTGCCGGGACAACTCAAGAGACCCAGTACTTC. Its protein product is CASSRAGTTQETQYF. The chain joins TRBV7-2 to TRBJ2-7; a possible D gene is TRBD1 (6 bases). TRBJ2-5 matches the DNA end more closely, so the J call is doubtful. The germline gives CDR1 SGHTA, CDR2 FQGNSA. The CDR3 has 15 amino acids.

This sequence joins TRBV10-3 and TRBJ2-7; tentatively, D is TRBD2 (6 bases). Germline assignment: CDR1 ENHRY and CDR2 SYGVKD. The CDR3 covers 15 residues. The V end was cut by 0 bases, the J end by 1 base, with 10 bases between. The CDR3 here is CAISESIGGSYEQYF. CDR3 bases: TGTGCCATCAGTGAGTCGATCGGGGGTTCCTACGAGCAGTACTTC.

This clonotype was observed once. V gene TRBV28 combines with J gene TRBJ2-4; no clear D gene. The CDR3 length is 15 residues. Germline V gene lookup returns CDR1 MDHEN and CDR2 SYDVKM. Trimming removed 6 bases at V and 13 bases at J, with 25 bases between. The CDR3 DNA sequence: TGTGCCAGCAGCCAATACAAAGGGAACCGAGTTGAGCAGTACTTC. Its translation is CASSQYKGNRVEQYF.

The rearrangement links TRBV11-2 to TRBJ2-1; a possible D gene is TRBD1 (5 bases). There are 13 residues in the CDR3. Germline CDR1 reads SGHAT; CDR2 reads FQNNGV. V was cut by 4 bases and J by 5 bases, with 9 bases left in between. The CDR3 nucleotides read TGTGCCAGCAGCTCCGGACACAACAATGAGCAGTTCTTC. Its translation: CASSSGHNNEQFF.

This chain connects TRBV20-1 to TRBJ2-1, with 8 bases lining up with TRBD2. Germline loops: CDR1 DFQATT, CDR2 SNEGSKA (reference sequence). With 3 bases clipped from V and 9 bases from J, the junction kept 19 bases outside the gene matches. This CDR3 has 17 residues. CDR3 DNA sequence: TGCAGTGCTAGTAGGCAGCGGGAGCTCGTCCCAAGGGGTGAGCAGTTCTTC. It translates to CSASRQRELVPRGEQFF.

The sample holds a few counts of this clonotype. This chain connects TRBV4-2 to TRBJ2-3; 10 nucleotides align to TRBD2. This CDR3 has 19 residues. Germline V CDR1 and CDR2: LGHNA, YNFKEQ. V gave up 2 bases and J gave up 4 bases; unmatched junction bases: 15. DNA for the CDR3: TGTGCCAGCAGCCAAAGCGGGGGGGCCCAACCCACGCCCCCAGATACGCAGTATTTT. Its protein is CASSQSGGAQPTPPDTQYF.

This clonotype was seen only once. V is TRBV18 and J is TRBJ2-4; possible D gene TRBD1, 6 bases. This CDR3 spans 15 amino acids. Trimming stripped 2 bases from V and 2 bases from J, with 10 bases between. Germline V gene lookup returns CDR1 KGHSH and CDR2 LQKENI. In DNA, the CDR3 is TGTGCCAGCTCACCAGGGGGCAGGTCCAAAAACATTCAGTACTTC. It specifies CASSPGGRSKNIQYF.

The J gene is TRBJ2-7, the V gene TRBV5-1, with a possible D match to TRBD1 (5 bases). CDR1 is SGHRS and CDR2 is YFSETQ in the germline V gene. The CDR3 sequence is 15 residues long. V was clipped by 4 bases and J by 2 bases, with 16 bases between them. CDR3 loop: CASSLQGGPPYEQYF. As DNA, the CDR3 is TGCGCCAGCAGCCTTCAGGGTGGGCCGCCCTACGAGCAGTACTTC.

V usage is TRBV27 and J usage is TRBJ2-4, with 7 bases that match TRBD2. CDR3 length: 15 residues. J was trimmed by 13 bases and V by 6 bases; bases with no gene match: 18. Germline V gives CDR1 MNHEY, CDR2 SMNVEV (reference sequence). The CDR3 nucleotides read TGTGCCAGCAGCCGACCCCCGGTCGCGGGAGTCAAGCAGTACTTC. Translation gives CASSRPPVAGVKQYF.

Here the CDR3 reads CASRRLTDTQYF. The CDR3, as DNA: TGTGCCAGCAGGAGGCTCACAGATACGCAGTATTTT. The chain has TRBV7-2 and TRBJ2-3; D gene uncertain. V was trimmed by 6 bases and J by 2 bases, leaving 6 bases between them. Germline CDR1 is SGHTA and CDR2 is FQGNSA. This CDR3 is built from 12 residues.

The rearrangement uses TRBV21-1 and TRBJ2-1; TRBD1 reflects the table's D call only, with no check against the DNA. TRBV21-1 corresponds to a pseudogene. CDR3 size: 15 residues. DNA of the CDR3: TGTGCCAGCAGCAAATGGGGGGGTTCCTACAATGAGCAGTTCTTC. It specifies CASSKWGGSYNEQFF.